The 2 T cell receptor beta chains listed next were all sequenced from one sample in a study of beta chain features in type 1 diabetes. The isolated RNA, all of it, was reverse transcribed, so expressed TCRB transcripts were what got sequenced. Here immunoSEQ multiplex PCR was the method, and the copy in TCRdb shows in-frame clones only, minus some. This table holds 350,000 to 450,000 clones, approximately 14% found once. The sample consisted of naive CD4+ T cells from blood. The source of these receptors is a man in his thirties or forties in good health.

The chain employs TRBV5-4 and TRBJ2-6, with D perhaps matching TRBD1 (5 bases). Per the germline V gene, CDR1 is SGHNT and CDR2 is YYREEE (reference sequence). This CDR3 region has 14 residues. Trimming pared 5 bases from V and 4 bases from J, leaving 10 bases between. CDR3 region: CASSPDMGANVLTF. The CDR3 nucleotides are TGTGCCAGCAGTCCGGACATGGGGGCCAACGTCCTGACTTTC.

Note on this clone: Other DNA variants within this sample encode the same CDR3. The chain couples TRBV30 to TRBJ1-5; D is undetermined. Trimming removed 2 bases from V and 1 base from J, with 6 bases in between. The CDR3 is 13 amino acids. The germline V gene encodes CDR1 GTSNPN and CDR2 SVGIG (reference sequence). The CDR3 is CAWSSRSNQPQHF. The CDR3 DNA reads as TGTGCCTGGAGTAGTAGGAGCAATCAGCCCCAGCATTTT.